One sample yielded the 10 T cell receptor beta chains listed below, sequenced in a study of blood T cells in healthy people across ages. Using a J-beta primer mix together with a sample-barcoded 5' primer, a second PCR was run for roughly 6 to 12 cycles. TCRdb independently ran MiXCR on the 5' RACE reads; one entry per CDR3 protein. Counted here are approximately 800,000 distinct CDR3 sequences, around three fifths occurring once; the ten biggest clones make up 20% to 30%. Sequencing was done on a sample of blood. These receptors were taken from a man in his forties or fifties in good health.

This clonotype is a singleton in its sample. The V gene is TRBV24-1, the J gene TRBJ2-6, with 11 bases fitting TRBD1. The CDR3 runs to 19 residues. Germline V gene lookup returns CDR1 KGHDR and CDR2 SFDVKD. Germline trimming cut 6 bases from V and 1 base from J; bases unmatched to any gene: 10. The CDR3 bases are TGTGCCACCAGTCCCCGGGACAGGGGGGTGGGGTCTGGGGCCAACGTCCTGACTTTC. This gives the protein CATSPRDRGVGSGANVLTF.

This rearrangement joins TRBV12-3 or TRBV12-4 to TRBJ2-5, with D maybe TRBD2 (5 bases). This CDR3 is built from 14 residues. Trimming cost V 6 bases and J 5 bases, with 16 bases left between them. The CDR3 region has the DNA TGTGCCAGCAGCCCCCTACTAGGGATGGAGACCCAGTACTTC. Its translation is CASSPLLGMETQYF.

The chain uses TRBV27 and TRBJ2-1; TRBD2 aligns across 7 bases. The germline V gene encodes CDR1 MNHEY and CDR2 SMNVEV (reference sequence). This CDR3 region has 15 residues. With 2 bases clipped from V and 2 bases from J, the junction kept 3 bases outside the gene matches. DNA of the CDR3: TGTGCCAGCAGTTTAGGCGGGAGCCCCTACAATGAGCAGTTCTTC. It codes for CASSLGGSPYNEQFF.

The CDR3 DNA follows: TGCGCCAGCAGCCAAGAATCGAAGGGTACAGATACGCAGTATTTT. Translating gives CASSQESKGTDTQYF. The chain links TRBV4-3 to TRBJ2-3; D not certain. From germline, CDR1 is LGHNA and CDR2 YSLEER. V lost 0 bases, J lost 3 bases, and 10 bases lay in between. This CDR3 contains 15 residues.

The chain couples TRBV7-8 to TRBJ1-2; the match to TRBD1 covers 10 bases. The V segment lost 0 bases and the J segment 4 bases; nucleotides outside the gene matches: 14. The CDR3 extends over 19 amino acids. The germline V gene has CDR1 SGHVS and CDR2 FQNEAQ. The CDR3 loop reads CASSLALGTGEISSYGYTF. The CDR3 DNA is TGTGCCAGCAGCTTAGCGCTGGGGACAGGGGAGATCAGTAGCTATGGCTACACCTTC.

The chain carries TRBV27 and TRBJ2-7; 7 bases map to TRBD1. Losses at the gene ends were 6 bases for V and 6 bases for J; bases not matched to a gene: 5. CDR3 length: 12 residues. CDR1 is MNHEY and CDR2 is SMNVEV in the germline V gene (reference sequence). Here the CDR3 DNA reads TGTGCCAGCAGCTCCAACAGGGGCGAGCAGTACTTC. Translation: CASSSNRGEQYF.

The rearrangement joins TRBV20-1 to TRBJ2-7; the match to TRBD2 covers 7 bases. The DNA end lines up better with TRBJ2-5; the J call may be wrong. Germline-derived CDR1 and CDR2 are DFQATT and SNEGSKA (reference sequence). The CDR3 runs to 15 residues. The CDR3 spells CSARGWAGVVETQYF. Written as DNA, the CDR3 is TGCAGTGCTAGGGGCTGGGCGGGAGTTGTAGAGACCCAGTACTTC.

The chain couples TRBV27 to TRBJ2-7, with TRBD1 identical over 7 bases. In germline, CDR1 is MNHEY, CDR2 SMNVEV (reference sequence). The CDR3 spans 13 residues. V lost 8 bases, J lost 6 bases, and 10 bases stayed unmatched. The CDR3 sequence is CASRKTGSGEQYF. CDR3 nucleotides: TGTGCCAGCCGGAAGACAGGGTCGGGCGAGCAGTACTTC.

This chain uses TRBV7-2 with TRBJ2-5; 10 nucleotides align to TRBD1. This CDR3 contains 15 residues. Germline-derived CDR1 and CDR2 are SGHTA and FQGNSA. Trimming took 5 bases from V and 4 from J; bases not matched to a gene: 7. The CDR3 here is CASSQGQGRGETQYF. CDR3 coding DNA: TGTGCCAGCAGCCAGGGACAGGGGCGGGGAGAGACCCAGTACTTC.

The chain combines TRBV7-9 with TRBJ1-1; 9 bases map to TRBD1. The germline CDR1 and CDR2 sequences are SEHNR and FQNEAQ (reference sequence). The V segment lost 4 bases and the J segment 5 bases; nucleotides outside the gene matches: 8. The CDR3 loop spans 15 amino acids. The DNA of the CDR3 is TGTGCCAGCAGCTCAACAGGGGGCAAGGAGACTGAAGCTTTCTTT. It translates to CASSSTGGKETEAFF.